This is a list of T cell receptor beta chains from one sample in a study of OX40 agonist ivuxolimab in advanced cancers. TCRdb's table, derived via immunoSEQ multiplex PCR, lists solely in-frame clones and lacks some. The sample shows 20,000 to 25,000 clones, less than 90% of them seen only once. Sequencing used CD4+ or CD8+ T cells sorted from blood, obtained in a trial of the OX40 agonist ivuxolimab. The receptors originated from an adult with an advanced solid tumor such as melanoma, head and neck, liver or kidney cancer. CDR3s include the opening cysteine and the closing phenylalanine or tryptophan. The order of the fields is V gene, J gene, clone size, D gene, CDR3 length, CDR3 protein, CDR3 DNA. D genes are given only for firm matches. Clone size is given for some rows only: seen once, a few or many times, or a class if the clone is expanded.

TRBV19,TRBJ2-7,-,TRBD2,14,CASSPTSGNHEQYF,TGTGCCAGTAGTCCGACTAGCGGGAATCACGAGCAGTACTTC
TRBV6-5,TRBJ2-5,-,TRBD2,13,CASSYSRYREGYF,TGTGCCAGCAGTTACAGTCGCTACCGGGAGGGGTACTTC
TRBV10-3,TRBJ2-5,-,-,13,CAISTRIEETQYF,TGTGCCATCAGTACACGAATTGAGGAGACCCAGTACTTC
TRBV6-5,TRBJ2-3,-,TRBD1,14,CASRLTGVSDTQYF,TGTGCCAGCAGACTAACAGGGGTTTCAGATACGCAGTATTTT
TRBV10-1,TRBJ1-6,few,TRBD1,13,CASSGQGNSPLHF,TGCGCCAGCAGTGGACAGGGGAATTCACCCCTCCACTTT
TRBV5-1,TRBJ2-3,-,TRBD2,16,CASSLTSGKFTDTQYF,TGCGCCAGCAGCTTGACTAGCGGAAAATTTACAGATACGCAGTATTTT
TRBV6-6,TRBJ1-2,-,-,11,CASSREGGYTF,TGTGCCAGCAGTCGAGAAGGGGGCTACACCTTC
TRBV10-3,TRBJ1-1,-,-,13,CAISEGGNTEAFF,TGTGCCATCAGTGAGGGAGGAAACACTGAAGCTTTCTTT
TRBV28,TRBJ1-1,-,-,13,CASGRQSNTEAFF,TGTGCCAGCGGAAGACAGTCGAACACTGAAGCTTTCTTT
TRBV9,TRBJ1-3,-,TRBD1,15,CASSEQGVTGNTIYF,TGTGCCAGCAGCGAACAGGGGGTCACTGGAAACACCATATATTTT
TRBV5-1,TRBJ1-3,-,TRBD1,14,CASSFGTVGNTIYF,TGCGCCAGCAGCTTCGGGACAGTGGGAAACACCATATATTTT
TRBV30,TRBJ1-3,-,-,17,CAWSEVVEFLSGNTIYF,TGTGCCTGGAGTGAGGTTGTGGAATTTCTCTCTGGAAACACCATATATTTT
TRBV18,TRBJ2-1,few,-,14,CASSPRPGYDEQFF,TGTGCCAGCTCCCCCAGGCCCGGCTACGATGAGCAGTTCTTC
TRBV7-2,TRBJ2-2,few,-,14,CASSTMAGPGELFF,TGTGCCAGCAGCACAATGGCGGGACCCGGGGAGCTGTTTTTT
TRBV5-4,TRBJ2-5,few,-,16,CASSLGAGLGRETQYF,TGTGCCAGCAGCTTGGGTGCAGGGCTAGGTAGGGAGACCCAGTACTTC
TRBV18,TRBJ2-7,-,TRBD1,14,CASSPGTGLWEQYF,TGTGCCAGCTCACCCGGGACAGGGCTGTGGGAGCAGTACTTC
TRBV9,TRBJ2-7,-,-,13,CASSLMSGSEQYF,TGTGCCAGCAGCTTGATGTCGGGCAGCGAGCAGTACTTC
TRBV14,TRBJ1-2,few,-,16,CASSQVWTGGGYGYTF,TGTGCCAGCAGCCAAGTTTGGACGGGGGGCGGCTATGGCTACACCTTC
TRBV11-2,TRBJ2-2,-,TRBD2,18,CASSLGLAGAPNTGELFF,TGTGCCAGCAGCTTAGGGCTAGCGGGGGCCCCGAACACCGGGGAGCTGTTTTTT
TRBV7-2,TRBJ2-5,-,TRBD1,15,CASSLKWTGRETQYF,TGTGCCAGCAGCTTAAAATGGACAGGGCGAGAGACCCAGTACTTC
TRBV19,TRBJ1-3,-,-,17,CASSPSGTRSSGNTIYF,TGTGCCAGTAGTCCATCCGGGACAAGGAGCTCTGGAAACACCATATATTTT
TRBV5-5,TRBJ2-1,once,-,16,CASSLVGGTSGDEQFF,TGTGCCAGCAGCTTGGTGGGCGGGACCTCCGGGGATGAGCAGTTCTTC
TRBV14,TRBJ2-7,few,-,11,CASSPGYEQYF,TGTGCCAGCAGCCCAGGCTACGAGCAGTACTTC
TRBV28,TRBJ1-2,few,-,18,CASSPSSGPTHGPGGYTF,TGTGCCAGCAGTCCGAGTTCCGGGCCAACTCACGGACCGGGAGGCTACACCTTC
TRBV27,TRBJ2-1,-,TRBD2,17,CASSYSPPQRGGNEQFF,TGTGCCAGCAGCTACAGCCCCCCCCAGCGGGGAGGGAATGAGCAGTTCTTC
TRBV7-9,TRBJ2-6,-,-,13,CASSLGGANVLTF,TGTGCCAGCAGCTTAGGTGGGGCCAACGTCCTGACTTTC
TRBV10-3,TRBJ2-7,once,TRBD1,15,CAIRGQGERVGEQYF,TGTGCCATCAGGGGACAGGGGGAACGAGTTGGAGAGCAGTACTTC
TRBV10-3,TRBJ1-1,-,-,12,CAIRRGDTEAFF,TGTGCCATCAGAAGAGGGGACACTGAAGCTTTCTTT
TRBV5-5,TRBJ2-7,few,TRBD2,15,CASSLAASGSYEQYF,TGTGCCAGCAGCTTGGCGGCTAGCGGGAGTTACGAGCAGTACTTC
TRBV6-5,TRBJ2-2,once,-,14,CASKGGANTGELFF,TGTGCCAGCAAGGGGGGCGCGAACACCGGGGAGCTGTTTTTT
TRBV6-6,TRBJ1-1,-,-,15,CASSYGVKRGTEAFF,TGTGCCAGCAGTTATGGGGTCAAACGGGGCACTGAAGCTTTCTTT
TRBV7-9,TRBJ2-3,-,TRBD1,15,CASSSGQGETDTQYF,TGTGCCAGCAGCTCCGGACAGGGGGAAACAGATACGCAGTATTTT
TRBV6-5,TRBJ1-2,-,-,13,CASSFGGTGGYTF,TGTGCCAGCAGTTTTGGGGGAACCGGGGGCTACACCTTC
TRBV6-5,TRBJ1-1,-,TRBD1,15,CASIHTGGRNTEAFF,TGTGCCAGCATTCATACAGGGGGAAGAAACACTGAAGCTTTCTTT
TRBV10-3,TRBJ1-1,-,-,15,CAISESKPLNTEAFF,TGTGCCATCAGTGAGTCCAAGCCTTTAAACACTGAAGCTTTCTTT
TRBV5-4,TRBJ2-2,-,TRBD2,16,CASSRQRGGNTGELFF,TGTGCCAGCAGCCGACAGCGGGGGGGAAACACCGGGGAGCTGTTTTTT
TRBV5-1,TRBJ2-2,-,-,15,CASSLVPAEAGELFF,TGCGCCAGCAGCTTGGTTCCCGCAGAAGCCGGGGAGCTGTTTTTT
TRBV7-9,TRBJ1-1,-,-,15,CASRPKDRLGSEAFF,TGTGCCAGCCGGCCTAAAGACAGGTTGGGGTCTGAAGCTTTCTTT
TRBV2,TRBJ2-2,-,TRBD1,15,CASSDNRGGTGELFF,TGTGCCAGCAGTGACAACAGGGGTGGCACCGGGGAGCTGTTTTTT
TRBV19,TRBJ2-3,-,TRBD1,16,CASSIYIGQGGDTQYF,TGTGCCAGTAGTATTTATATTGGACAGGGAGGAGATACGCAGTATTTT
TRBV7-2,TRBJ2-7,-,TRBD2,16,CASSLGPRTSGYEQYF,TGTGCCAGCAGCTTAGGTCCGCGTACTAGCGGTTACGAGCAGTACTTC
TRBV6-5,TRBJ2-5,once,-,10,CASGEETQYF,TGTGCCAGCGGCGAAGAGACCCAGTACTTC
TRBV5-1,TRBJ2-2,-,-,15,CASSFSGLPTGELFF,TGCGCCAGCAGCTTCTCAGGGCTGCCCACCGGGGAGCTGTTTTTT
TRBV5-1,TRBJ2-1,-,-,15,CASSLAVSSYNEQFF,TGCGCCAGCAGCTTAGCGGTTAGCTCCTACAATGAGCAGTTCTTC
TRBV18,TRBJ1-1,medium-sized,TRBD1,15,CASSLAGTGLTEAFF,TGTGCCAGCTCGCTAGCCGGGACAGGTCTCACTGAAGCTTTCTTT
TRBV19,TRBJ1-5,-,-,13,CASRGGLYQPQHF,TGTGCCAGTAGAGGGGGGCTCTACCAGCCCCAGCATTTT
TRBV7-2,TRBJ2-1,-,-,16,CASSLRDTSSYNEQFF,TGTGCCAGCAGCTTAAGGGACACAAGCTCCTACAATGAGCAGTTCTTC
TRBV7-9,TRBJ2-7,-,TRBD2,15,CASSLVGLAGREQYF,TGTGCCAGCAGCTTAGTGGGACTAGCGGGAAGGGAGCAGTACTTC